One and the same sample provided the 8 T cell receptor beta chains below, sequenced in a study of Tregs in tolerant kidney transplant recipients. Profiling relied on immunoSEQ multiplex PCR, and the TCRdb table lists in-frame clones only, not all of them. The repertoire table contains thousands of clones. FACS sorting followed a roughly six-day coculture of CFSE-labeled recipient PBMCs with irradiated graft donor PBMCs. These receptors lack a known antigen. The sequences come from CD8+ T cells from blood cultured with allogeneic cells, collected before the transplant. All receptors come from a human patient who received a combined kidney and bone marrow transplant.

The CDR3 sequence: CSAERAGVAYNEQFF. The CDR3 bases that were read are TGCAGCGCCGAGAGGGCAGGGGTCGCCTACAATGAG. The genes are TRBV29-1 and TRBJ2-1; a possible D gene is TRBD1 (6 bases). The CDR3 is cut off 3 residues early in the read; its end comes from the germline J gene. Germline values: CDR1 SQVTM, CDR2 ANQGSEA. CDR3 length equals 15 residues. V lost 7 bases to trimming and J lost 2 bases, with 18 bases between them.

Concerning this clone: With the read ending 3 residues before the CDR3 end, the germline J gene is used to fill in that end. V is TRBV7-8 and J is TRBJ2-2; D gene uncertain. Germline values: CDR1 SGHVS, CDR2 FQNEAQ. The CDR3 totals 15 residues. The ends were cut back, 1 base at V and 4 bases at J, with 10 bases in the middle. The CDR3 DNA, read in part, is TGTGCCAGCAGCTTAGAGGTATTCAGCACCGGGGAG. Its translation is CASSLEVFSTGE. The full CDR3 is CASSLEVFSTGELFF.

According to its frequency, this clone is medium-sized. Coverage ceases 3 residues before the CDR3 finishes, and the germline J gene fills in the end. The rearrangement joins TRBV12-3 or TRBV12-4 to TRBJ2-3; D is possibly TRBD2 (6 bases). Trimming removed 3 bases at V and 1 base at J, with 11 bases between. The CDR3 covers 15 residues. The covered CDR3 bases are TGTGCCAGCAGTTTTTCGGACTACGGCACAGATACG. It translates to CASSFSDYGTDT. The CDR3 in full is CASSFSDYGTDTQYF.

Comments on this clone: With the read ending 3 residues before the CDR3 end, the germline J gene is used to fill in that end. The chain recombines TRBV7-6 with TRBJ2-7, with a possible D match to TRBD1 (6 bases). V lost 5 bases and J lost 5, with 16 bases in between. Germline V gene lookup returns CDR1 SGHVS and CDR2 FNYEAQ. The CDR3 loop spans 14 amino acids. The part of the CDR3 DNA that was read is TGTGCCAGCAGCCTCCTAGGGGGTCCGGACGAG. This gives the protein CASSLLGGPDE. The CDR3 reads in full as CASSLLGGPDEQYF.

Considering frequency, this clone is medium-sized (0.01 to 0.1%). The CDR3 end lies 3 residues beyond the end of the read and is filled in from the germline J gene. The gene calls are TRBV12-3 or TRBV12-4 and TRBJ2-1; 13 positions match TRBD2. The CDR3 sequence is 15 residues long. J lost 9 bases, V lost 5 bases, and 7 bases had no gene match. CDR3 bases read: TGTGCCAGCAGTCCACGGACTAGCGGGAGTTTTGAG. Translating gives CASSPRTSGSFE. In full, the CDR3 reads CASSPRTSGSFEQFF.

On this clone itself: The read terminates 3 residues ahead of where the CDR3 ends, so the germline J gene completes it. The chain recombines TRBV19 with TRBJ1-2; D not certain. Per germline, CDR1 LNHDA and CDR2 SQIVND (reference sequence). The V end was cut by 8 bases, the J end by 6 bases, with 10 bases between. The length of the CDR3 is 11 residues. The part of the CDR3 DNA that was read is TGTGCCAGTCAAGGGTTTCATGGC. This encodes CASQGFHG. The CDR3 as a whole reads CASQGFHGYTF.

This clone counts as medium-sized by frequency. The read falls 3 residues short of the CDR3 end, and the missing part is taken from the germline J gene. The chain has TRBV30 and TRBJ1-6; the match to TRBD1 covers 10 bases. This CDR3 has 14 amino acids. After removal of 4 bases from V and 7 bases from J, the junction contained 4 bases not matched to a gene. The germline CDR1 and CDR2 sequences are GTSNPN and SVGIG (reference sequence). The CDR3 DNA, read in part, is TGTGCCTGGAATGCGGGACAGGGGAATTCACCC. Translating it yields CAWNAGQGNSP. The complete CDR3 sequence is CAWNAGQGNSPLHF.

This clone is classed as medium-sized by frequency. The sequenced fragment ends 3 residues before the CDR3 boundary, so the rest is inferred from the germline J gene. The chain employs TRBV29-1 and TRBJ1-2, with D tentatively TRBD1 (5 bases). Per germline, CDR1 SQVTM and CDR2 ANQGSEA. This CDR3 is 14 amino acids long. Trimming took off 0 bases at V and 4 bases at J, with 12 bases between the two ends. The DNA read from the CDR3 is TGCAGCGTTGAAGATCGGTCCAGGGCCTATGGC. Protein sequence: CSVEDRSRAYG. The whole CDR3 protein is CSVEDRSRAYGYTF. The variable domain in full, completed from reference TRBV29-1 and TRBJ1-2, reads SAVISQKPSRDICQRGTSLTIQCQVDSQVTMMFWYRQQPGQSLTLIATANQGSEATYESGFVIDKFPISRPNLTFSTLTVSNMSPEDSSIYLCSVEDRSRAYGYTFGSGTRLTVV.